This T cell receptor beta chain originates from a study of cytomegalovirus exposure and HLA in healthy donors. The overall study: There were 75 million to 95 million unique TCRs (from HLA-typed donors) in an early data release.

Study-wide results and caveats: One later analysis reportedly identified an Asian-associated ancestry cluster that showed fewer N-insertions than the approximately 710-donor mean. Apart from CMV serostatus, no immune exposure information was available.

About this clone itself: Its antigen is as yet unknown. The junction and the germline gene differ at one end; a read error may be behind it.

The CDR3 extends over 12 amino acids. In germline, CDR1 is GTSNPN, CDR2 SVGIG (reference sequence). The PCR contained 60 Vbeta and 13 Jbeta primers. Profiling relied on immunoSEQ multiplex PCR, and the TCRdb table lists in-frame clones only, not all of them. The table records about 110,000 clones, around 80% of them present only once. Sequenced input: PBMCs. The chain has TRBV30 and TRBJ1-1; D not certain. This sequence originates from a man between 40 and 49 years old in good health and CMV-seropositive. CDR3 nucleotides: TGTGCCTGGATCAGGTCGAACGCTGAAGCTTTCTTT. This gives the protein CAWIRSNAEAFF.